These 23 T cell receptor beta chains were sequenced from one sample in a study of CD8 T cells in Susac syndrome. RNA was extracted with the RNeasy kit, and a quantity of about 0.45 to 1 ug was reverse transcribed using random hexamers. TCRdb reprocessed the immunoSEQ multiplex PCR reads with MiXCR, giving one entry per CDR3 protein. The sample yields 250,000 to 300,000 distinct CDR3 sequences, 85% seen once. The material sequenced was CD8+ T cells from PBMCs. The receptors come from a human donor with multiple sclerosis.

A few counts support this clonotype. The chain's CDR3 is CAWSVSGASNQPQHF. The DNA of the CDR3 is TGTGCCTGGAGTGTATCGGGGGCTAGCAATCAGCCCCAGCATTTT. The rearrangement uses TRBV30 and TRBJ1-5, with D possibly being TRBD1 (6 bases). Trimming removed 0 bases from V and 0 bases from J, with 9 bases in between. Germline V gene sequence: CDR1 GTSNPN, CDR2 SVGIG (reference sequence). This CDR3 is 15 amino acids long.

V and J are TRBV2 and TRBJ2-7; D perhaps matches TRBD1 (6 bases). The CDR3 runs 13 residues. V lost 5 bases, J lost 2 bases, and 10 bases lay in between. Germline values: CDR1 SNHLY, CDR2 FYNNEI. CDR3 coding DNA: TGTGCCAGCAGTCACCGGGACACCTACGAGCAGTACTTC. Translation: CASSHRDTYEQYF.

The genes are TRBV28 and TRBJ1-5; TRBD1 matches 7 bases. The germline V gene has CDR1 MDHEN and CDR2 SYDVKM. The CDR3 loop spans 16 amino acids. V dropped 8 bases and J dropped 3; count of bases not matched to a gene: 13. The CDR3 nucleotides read TGTGCCAGCGGGGATCGGGACAGCCTCTACAATCAGCCCCAGCATTTT. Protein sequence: CASGDRDSLYNQPQHF.

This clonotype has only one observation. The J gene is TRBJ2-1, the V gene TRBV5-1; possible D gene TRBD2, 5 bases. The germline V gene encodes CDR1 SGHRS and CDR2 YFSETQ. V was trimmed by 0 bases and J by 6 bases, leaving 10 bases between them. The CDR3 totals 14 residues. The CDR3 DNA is TGCGCCAGCAGCTTGGGGACTGGATTCAATGAGCAGTTCTTC. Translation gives CASSLGTGFNEQFF.

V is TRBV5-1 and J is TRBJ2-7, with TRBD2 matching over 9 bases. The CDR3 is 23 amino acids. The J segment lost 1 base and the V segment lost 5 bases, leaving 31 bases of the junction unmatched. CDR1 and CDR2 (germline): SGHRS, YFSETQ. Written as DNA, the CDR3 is TGCGCCAGCAGTTGGATGGACCCCACGCGGTACTGGGGGAGCGGGAGGATATCCTACGAGCAGTACTTC. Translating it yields CASSWMDPTRYWGSGRISYEQYF.

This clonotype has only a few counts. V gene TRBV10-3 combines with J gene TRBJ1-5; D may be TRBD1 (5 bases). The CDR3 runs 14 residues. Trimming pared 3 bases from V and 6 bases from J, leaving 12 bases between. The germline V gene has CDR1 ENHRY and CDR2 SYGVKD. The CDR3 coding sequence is TGTGCCATCAGTGATGCAGGGTCCATTCAGCCCCAGCATTTT. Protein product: CAISDAGSIQPQHF.

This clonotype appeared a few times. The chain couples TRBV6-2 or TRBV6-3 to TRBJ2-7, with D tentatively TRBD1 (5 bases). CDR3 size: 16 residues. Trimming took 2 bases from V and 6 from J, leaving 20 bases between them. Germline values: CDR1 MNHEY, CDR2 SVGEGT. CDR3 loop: CASSYLAAGMDSEQYF. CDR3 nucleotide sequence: TGTGCCAGCAGTTACCTCGCTGCAGGGATGGATTCCGAGCAGTACTTC.

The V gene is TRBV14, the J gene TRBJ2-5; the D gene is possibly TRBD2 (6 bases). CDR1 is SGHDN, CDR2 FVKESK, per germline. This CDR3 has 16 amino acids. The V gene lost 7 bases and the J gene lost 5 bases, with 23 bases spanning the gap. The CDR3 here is CASTSSGDPAYETQYF. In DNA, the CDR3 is TGTGCCAGCACCTCCTCGGGGGACCCCGCTTACGAGACCCAGTACTTC.

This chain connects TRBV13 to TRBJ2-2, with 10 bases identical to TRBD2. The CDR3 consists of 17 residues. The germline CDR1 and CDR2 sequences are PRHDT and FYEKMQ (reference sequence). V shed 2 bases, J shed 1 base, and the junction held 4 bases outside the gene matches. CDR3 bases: TGTGCCAGCAGCTTATGGAGCGGGAGGGGGAACACCGGGGAGCTGTTTTTT. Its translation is CASSLWSGRGNTGELFF.

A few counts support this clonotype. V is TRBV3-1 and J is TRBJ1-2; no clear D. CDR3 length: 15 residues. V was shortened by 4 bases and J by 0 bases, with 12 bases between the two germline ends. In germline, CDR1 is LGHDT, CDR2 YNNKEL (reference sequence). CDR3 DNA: TGTGCCAGCAGCCCTCGACAAGGGACTAACTATGGCTACACCTTC. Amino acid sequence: CASSPRQGTNYGYTF.

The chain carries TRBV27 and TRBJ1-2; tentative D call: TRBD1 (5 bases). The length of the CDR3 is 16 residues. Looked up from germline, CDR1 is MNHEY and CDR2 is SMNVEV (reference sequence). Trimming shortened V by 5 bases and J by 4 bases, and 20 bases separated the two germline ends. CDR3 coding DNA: TGTGCCAGCAGTCCCCCTCCCGCCAGGGCGCTCTATGGCTACACCTTC. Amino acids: CASSPPPARALYGYTF.

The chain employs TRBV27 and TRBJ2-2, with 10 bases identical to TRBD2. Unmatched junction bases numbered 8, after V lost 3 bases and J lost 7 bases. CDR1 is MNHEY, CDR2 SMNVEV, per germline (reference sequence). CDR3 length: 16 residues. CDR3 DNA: TGTGCCAGCAGTTTCGGACTAGCGGAGAGGGGCGGGGAGCTGTTTTTT. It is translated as CASSFGLAERGGELFF.

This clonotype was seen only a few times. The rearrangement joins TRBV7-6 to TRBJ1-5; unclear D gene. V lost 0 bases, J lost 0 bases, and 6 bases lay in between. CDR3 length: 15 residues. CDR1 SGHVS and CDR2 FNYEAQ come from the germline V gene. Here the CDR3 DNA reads TGTGCCAGCAGCTTAGCACGGGATAGCAATCAGCCCCAGCATTTT. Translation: CASSLARDSNQPQHF.

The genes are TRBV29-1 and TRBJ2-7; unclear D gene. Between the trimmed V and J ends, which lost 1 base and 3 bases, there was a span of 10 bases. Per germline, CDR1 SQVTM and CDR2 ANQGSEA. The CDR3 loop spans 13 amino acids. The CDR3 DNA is TGCAGCGTTGAAGTCGAAGCTGACTACGAGCAGTACTTC. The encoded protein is CSVEVEADYEQYF.

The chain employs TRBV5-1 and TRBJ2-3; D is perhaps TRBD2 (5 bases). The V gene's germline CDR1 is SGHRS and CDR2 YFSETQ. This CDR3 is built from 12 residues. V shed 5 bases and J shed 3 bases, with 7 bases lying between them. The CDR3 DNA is TGCGCCAGCAGGGGAGCTACAGATACGCAGTATTTT. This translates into CASRGATDTQYF.

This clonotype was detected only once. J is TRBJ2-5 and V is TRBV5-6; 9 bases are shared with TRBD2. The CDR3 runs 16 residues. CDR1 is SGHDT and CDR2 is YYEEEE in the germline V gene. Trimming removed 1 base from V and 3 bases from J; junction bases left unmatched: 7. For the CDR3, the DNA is TGTGCCAGCAGCTTGTCTTTCAGCGGGGGGAAAGAGACCCAGTACTTC. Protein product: CASSLSFSGGKETQYF. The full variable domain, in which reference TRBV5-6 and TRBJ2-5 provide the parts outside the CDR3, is DAGVTQSPTHLIKTRGQQVTLRCSPKSGHDTVSWYQQALGQGPQFIFQYYEEEERQRGNFPDRFSGHQFPNYSSELNVNALLLGDSALYLCASSLSFSGGKETQYFGPGTRLLVL.

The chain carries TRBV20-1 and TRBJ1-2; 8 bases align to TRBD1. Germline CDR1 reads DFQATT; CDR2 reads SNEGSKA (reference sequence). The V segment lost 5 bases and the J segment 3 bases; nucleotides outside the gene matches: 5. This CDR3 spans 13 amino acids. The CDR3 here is CSAPATGDYGYTF. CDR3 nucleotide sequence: TGCAGTGCTCCAGCGACAGGGGACTATGGCTACACCTTC.

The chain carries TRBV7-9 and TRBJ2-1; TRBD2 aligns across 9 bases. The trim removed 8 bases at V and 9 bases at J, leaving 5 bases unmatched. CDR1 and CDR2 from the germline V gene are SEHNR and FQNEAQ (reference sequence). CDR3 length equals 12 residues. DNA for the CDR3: TGTGCCAGCCGGGCTAGCGGGACTGAGCAGTTCTTC. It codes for CASRASGTEQFF.

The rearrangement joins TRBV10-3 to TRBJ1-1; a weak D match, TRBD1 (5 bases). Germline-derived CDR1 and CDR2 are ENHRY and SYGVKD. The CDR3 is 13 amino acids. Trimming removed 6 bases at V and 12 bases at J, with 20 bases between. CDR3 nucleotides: TGTGCCATCAGCGATCAGGGAGCGAACCACTCTTTCTTT. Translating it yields CAISDQGANHSFF.

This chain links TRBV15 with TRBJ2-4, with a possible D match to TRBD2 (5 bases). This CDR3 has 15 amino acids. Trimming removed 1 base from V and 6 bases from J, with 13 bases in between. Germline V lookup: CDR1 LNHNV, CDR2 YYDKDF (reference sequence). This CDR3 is CATSRGSGFGNIQYF. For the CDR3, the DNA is TGTGCCACCAGCAGAGGCTCGGGGTTCGGAAACATTCAGTACTTC.

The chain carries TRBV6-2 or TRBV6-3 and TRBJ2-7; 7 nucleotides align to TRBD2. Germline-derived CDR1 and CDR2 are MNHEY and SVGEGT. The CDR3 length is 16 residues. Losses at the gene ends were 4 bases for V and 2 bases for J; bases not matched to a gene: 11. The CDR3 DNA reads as TGTGCCAGCAGTTTCGGGAGGCCATCATCTACCTACGAGCAGTACTTC. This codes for CASSFGRPSSTYEQYF.

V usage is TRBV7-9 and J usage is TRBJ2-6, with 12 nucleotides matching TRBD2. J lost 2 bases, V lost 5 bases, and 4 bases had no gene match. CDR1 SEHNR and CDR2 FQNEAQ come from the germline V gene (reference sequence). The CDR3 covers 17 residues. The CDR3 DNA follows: TGTGCCAGCAGCCCTAGCGGGAGGGCCACTGGGGCCAACGTCCTGACTTTC. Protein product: CASSPSGRATGANVLTF.

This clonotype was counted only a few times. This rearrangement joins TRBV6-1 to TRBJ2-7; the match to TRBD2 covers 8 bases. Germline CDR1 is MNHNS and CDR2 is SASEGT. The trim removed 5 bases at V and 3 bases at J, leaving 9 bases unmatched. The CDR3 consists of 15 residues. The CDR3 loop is CASSQLAGFSYEQYF. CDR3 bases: TGTGCCAGCAGTCAATTAGCGGGATTTAGCTACGAGCAGTACTTC.